A selection of T cell receptor beta chains follows, all from one sample in a study of somatic mutations in cytotoxic T cells in rheumatoid arthritis. Method: immunoSEQ multiplex PCR; TCRdb's copy keeps in-frame clones and lacks some. The sample carries under 15,000 clones, around 75% recorded once. Material for sequencing was CD8+ T cells sorted from blood. Every receptor here comes from an adult with rheumatoid arthritis. Each CDR3 is given with its conserved first and last residue. Fields, in order: J gene, V gene, D gene, clone size, CDR3 protein, CDR3 DNA. The D gene is left open where the match is weak. Clone size is stated in some rows and not others, as once, few, many or a class when expanded.

TRBJ2-7 | TRBV7-9 | TRBD2 | - | CASSSSGTSGSQSPYEQYF | TGTGCCAGCAGCTCCTCAGGGACTAGCGGGAGCCAAAGTCCCTACGAGCAGTACTTC
TRBJ2-3 | TRBV7-9 | - | - | CASSAPWGEKEYF | TGTGCCAGCAGCGCCCCCTGGGGGGAAAAGGAGTATTTT
TRBJ2-3 | TRBV10-2 | - | - | CASSEDRGTDTQYF | TGCGCCAGCAGTGAGGACCGCGGGACAGATACGCAGTATTTT
TRBJ2-7 | TRBV9 | - | - | CASSDTYEQYF | TGTGCCAGCAGCGACACCTACGAGCAGTACTTC
TRBJ1-1 | TRBV5-1 | - | - | CASSLDGKGAFF | TGCGCCAGCAGCTTGGACGGGAAAGGAGCTTTCTTT
TRBJ1-5 | TRBV10-3 | - | large | CAISAQGANQPQHF | TGTGCCATCAGTGCACAGGGTGCCAATCAGCCCCAGCATTTT
TRBJ1-4 | TRBV25-1 | - | few | CASSELGGEKLFF | TGTGCCAGCAGTGAATTGGGAGGGGAAAAACTGTTTTTT
TRBJ2-2 | TRBV13 | - | - | CASSLERVTGELFF | TGTGCCAGCAGCTTAGAGAGGGTCACCGGGGAGCTGTTTTTT
TRBJ2-3 | TRBV6-4 | - | - | CASSSGSGGGPSTDTQYF | TGTGCCAGCAGTTCCGGGTCGGGCGGTGGTCCTAGCACAGATACGCAGTATTTT
TRBJ2-1 | TRBV13 | - | - | CASSLDGGRSTNEQFF | TGTGCCAGCAGCTTAGATGGAGGGCGTTCAACCAATGAGCAGTTCTTC
TRBJ1-5 | TRBV5-4 | - | - | CASSLGSGQPQHF | TGTGCCAGCAGCCTAGGGTCGGGTCAGCCCCAGCATTTT
TRBJ2-1 | TRBV5-4 | - | - | CASSLIWDEQFF | TGTGCCAGCAGCTTAATTTGGGATGAGCAGTTCTTC
TRBJ1-2 | TRBV19 | - | - | CASAFAAANYGYTF | TGTGCCAGCGCCTTTGCGGCCGCTAACTATGGCTACACCTTC
TRBJ2-1 | TRBV7-2 | - | - | CASAYLGHEQFF | TGTGCCAGCGCATACCTTGGCCATGAGCAGTTCTTC
TRBJ2-7 | TRBV13 | - | - | CASSARLTYEQYF | TGTGCCAGCAGCGCACGACTGACCTACGAGCAGTACTTC
TRBJ1-1 | TRBV2 | - | medium-sized | CASRNFDGEAFF | TGTGCCAGCAGGAATTTCGACGGGGAAGCTTTCTTT
TRBJ2-7 | TRBV28 | TRBD1 | - | CASRFDRGVYEQYF | TGTGCCAGTCGCTTCGACAGGGGGGTATACGAGCAGTACTTC
TRBJ2-3 | TRBV5-1 | - | - | CASSLGWKKGGPYTDTQYF | TGCGCCAGCAGCTTGGGGTGGAAGAAAGGAGGGCCTTACACAGATACGCAGTATTTT
TRBJ2-5 | TRBV6-1 | - | - | CASSEWDTGEETQYF | TGTGCCAGCAGTGAATGGGACACGGGGGAAGAGACCCAGTACTTC
TRBJ2-3 | TRBV9 | TRBD1 | - | CASSLNNRGPTDTQYF | TGTGCCAGCAGTCTTAATAACAGGGGTCCCACAGATACGCAGTATTTT
TRBJ2-1 | TRBV7-2 | TRBD1 | - | CASSGTDRDEQFF | TGTGCCAGCAGCGGAACGGACAGGGATGAGCAGTTCTTC
TRBJ2-7 | TRBV4-1 | TRBD1 | - | CASSPLTRTGAHEQYF | TGCGCCAGCAGCCCACTGACAAGGACAGGGGCTCACGAGCAGTACTTC
TRBJ2-5 | TRBV27 | - | - | CASSLSSARWEETQYF | TGTGCCAGCAGTTTATCAAGTGCTAGATGGGAAGAGACCCAGTACTTC
TRBJ2-7 | TRBV2 | - | - | CARRAGMGEQYF | TGTGCCCGAAGGGCAGGGATGGGGGAGCAGTACTTC
TRBJ2-7 | TRBV25-1 | TRBD1 | - | CASSEGVQGTHEQYF | TGTGCCAGCAGTGAAGGAGTACAGGGGACCCACGAGCAGTACTTC
TRBJ2-7 | TRBV5-6 | - | few | CASRSLGNHEQYF | TGTGCCAGCAGATCGCTGGGGAACCACGAGCAGTACTTC
TRBJ2-1 | TRBV4-1 | TRBD1 | - | CASSGPQGADNEQFF | TGCGCCAGCAGTGGGCCACAGGGGGCGGACAATGAGCAGTTCTTC
TRBJ2-6 | TRBV9 | TRBD1 | - | CASSVTGGFSGANVLTF | TGTGCCAGCAGCGTTACAGGGGGATTCTCTGGGGCCAACGTCCTGACTTTC
TRBJ2-1 | TRBV7-2 | TRBD2 | - | CASSLPLAGAFNEQFF | TGTGCCAGCAGCTTACCTCTAGCGGGGGCCTTCAATGAGCAGTTCTTC
TRBJ1-3 | TRBV5-4 | - | - | CASSYDAGTYDYSGNTIYF | TGTGCCAGCAGCTATGACGCCGGGACGTACGACTACTCCGGAAACACCATATATTTT
TRBJ2-1 | TRBV4-1 | TRBD2 | - | CASSQAGTRPYNEQFF | TGCGCCAGCAGCCAAGCCGGGACTAGGCCCTACAATGAGCAGTTCTTC
TRBJ2-7 | TRBV5-6 | - | few | CASSLDGDYEQYF | TGTGCCAGCAGCTTGGACGGGGACTACGAGCAGTACTTC
TRBJ2-1 | TRBV6-4 | - | - | CASSDGYYNEQFF | TGTGCCAGCAGTGATGGGTACTACAATGAGCAGTTCTTC
TRBJ1-2 | TRBV6-5 | - | - | CASRAGPHGYTF | TGTGCCAGCAGGGCAGGGCCGCATGGCTACACCTTC
TRBJ2-3 | TRBV5-6 | - | - | CASSFEFSTDTQYF | TGTGCCAGCAGCTTTGAGTTTAGCACAGATACGCAGTATTTT
TRBJ2-3 | TRBV19 | - | - | CASSMRVGTSTDTQYF | TGTGCCAGTAGTATGCGTGTAGGAACTAGCACAGATACGCAGTATTTT
TRBJ1-1 | TRBV6-4 | - | - | CASSEYRVGTEAFF | TGTGCCAGCAGCGAATACAGGGTAGGGACTGAAGCTTTCTTT
TRBJ1-4 | TRBV18 | - | - | CASSPPGRAGEKLFF | TGTGCCAGCTCACCACCGGGGAGGGCTGGTGAAAAACTGTTTTTT